Listed below are T cell receptor beta chains from one sample, sequenced in a study of regulatory T cells in long-lasting Graves disease. TCRdb re-called the multiplex PCR reads with MiXCR, one entry per CDR3 protein. The sample records 400,000 to 550,000 distinct CDR3 sequences, roughly 15% being singletons. Separately, the same data were catalogued under a study of T cells in Graves' hyperthyroidism and ophthalmopathy.

The sample consisted of peripheral blood mononuclear cells (PBMCs), taken at new diagnosis, from a patient treated with antithyroid drugs. These receptors originate from a woman under 40 with Graves disease. CDR3s include the opening cysteine and the closing phenylalanine or tryptophan. Each record gives: CDR3 length, clone size, D gene, J gene, V gene, CDR3 DNA, CDR3 protein. A D gene is named only where the DNA matches it firmly. Not every row has a clone size; where given, it reads once, few, many or a size class.

cdr3_length: 11
clone_size: many
d_call: .
j_call: TRBJ2-1
v_call: TRBV20-1
cdr3_nt: TGCAGTGCTAGACAACTTGATCAGCAGTTCTTC
cdr3_aa: CSARQLDQQFF

cdr3_length: 15
clone_size: .
d_call: TRBD2
j_call: TRBJ2-2
v_call: TRBV7-2
cdr3_nt: TGTGCCAGCAGCTTGGGAGGGGCAGGCACCGGGGAGCTGTTTTTT
cdr3_aa: CASSLGGAGTGELFF

cdr3_length: 17
clone_size: few
d_call: .
j_call: TRBJ2-1
v_call: TRBV5-4
cdr3_nt: TGTGCCAGCAGCTTTTTTCCCACGGACTCCTCCTACAATGAGCAGTTCTTC
cdr3_aa: CASSFFPTDSSYNEQFF

cdr3_length: 16
clone_size: .
d_call: .
j_call: TRBJ2-1
v_call: TRBV4-3
cdr3_nt: TGCGCCAGCGGCCCCACAGGCTACGGGACTGGAGGTGAGCAGTTCTTC
cdr3_aa: CASGPTGYGTGGEQFF

cdr3_length: 15
clone_size: few
d_call: .
j_call: TRBJ1-5
v_call: TRBV6-2/TRBV6-3
cdr3_nt: TGTGCCAGCAGTTCATCAAGAATAACAGATCAGCCCCAGCATTTT
cdr3_aa: CASSSSRITDQPQHF

cdr3_length: 14
clone_size: many
d_call: .
j_call: TRBJ1-2
v_call: TRBV27
cdr3_nt: TGTGCCAGCAGTTTAGAAGGTCGCGGGTATGGCTACACCTTC
cdr3_aa: CASSLEGRGYGYTF

cdr3_length: 13
clone_size: many
d_call: .
j_call: TRBJ1-5
v_call: TRBV6-1
cdr3_nt: TGTGCCAGCAGACCCCAAGGCAATCAGCCCCAGCATTTT
cdr3_aa: CASRPQGNQPQHF

cdr3_length: 13
clone_size: many
d_call: .
j_call: TRBJ1-1
v_call: TRBV11-2
cdr3_nt: TGTGCCAGCAGCTTAGCAGGGGTCGCTGAAGCTTTCTTT
cdr3_aa: CASSLAGVAEAFF

cdr3_length: 12
clone_size: .
d_call: .
j_call: TRBJ1-2
v_call: TRBV14
cdr3_nt: TGTGCCAGCAGCCAAGTATTGACAGGCGAACACTTC
cdr3_aa: CASSQVLTGEHF

cdr3_length: 18
clone_size: many
d_call: TRBD2
j_call: TRBJ2-7
v_call: TRBV6-2/TRBV6-3
cdr3_nt: TGTGCCAGCAGTTACTCTATCAGCGGGAGGGCCTCTCCCTACGAGCAGTACTTC
cdr3_aa: CASSYSISGRASPYEQYF

cdr3_length: 14
clone_size: few
d_call: TRBD2
j_call: TRBJ2-1
v_call: TRBV6-1
cdr3_nt: TGTGCCAGCGGAGGACTAGCGGGAGAGGATGAGCAGTTCTTC
cdr3_aa: CASGGLAGEDEQFF

cdr3_length: 11
clone_size: .
d_call: .
j_call: TRBJ2-5
v_call: TRBV20-1
cdr3_nt: TGCAGTGCAGTCGAGCGGGAGACCCAGTACTTC
cdr3_aa: CSAVERETQYF

cdr3_length: 13
clone_size: .
d_call: .
j_call: TRBJ1-2
v_call: TRBV6-1
cdr3_nt: TGTGCCAGCAGGTCCCGAGGGCTCTATGGCTACACCTTC
cdr3_aa: CASRSRGLYGYTF

cdr3_length: 15
clone_size: many
d_call: .
j_call: TRBJ1-5
v_call: TRBV6-2/TRBV6-3
cdr3_nt: TGTGCCAGCAGTTCCCAAAGGGGATCCAATCAGCCCCAGCATTTT
cdr3_aa: CASSSQRGSNQPQHF

cdr3_length: 14
clone_size: .
d_call: .
j_call: TRBJ2-5
v_call: TRBV19
cdr3_nt: TGTGCCAGTAACGAGCATCGAAACTGGGAGACCCAGTACTTC
cdr3_aa: CASNEHRNWETQYF

cdr3_length: 13
clone_size: many
d_call: .
j_call: TRBJ1-6
v_call: TRBV5-1
cdr3_nt: TGCGCCAGCAGCCTCTTCGAGAATTCACCCCTCCACTTT
cdr3_aa: CASSLFENSPLHF

cdr3_length: 13
clone_size: many
d_call: TRBD1
j_call: TRBJ2-7
v_call: TRBV28
cdr3_nt: TGTGCCATCCGACAGGGGTCCCGTCGTGAGCAGTACTTC
cdr3_aa: CAIRQGSRREQYF

cdr3_length: 14
clone_size: many
d_call: .
j_call: TRBJ1-5
v_call: TRBV18
cdr3_nt: TGTGCCAGCTCCCTCAGAAGATACAATCAGCCCCAGCATTTT
cdr3_aa: CASSLRRYNQPQHF

cdr3_length: 16
clone_size: few
d_call: TRBD1
j_call: TRBJ2-2
v_call: TRBV6-1
cdr3_nt: TGTGCCATCGGGACAGGGGAGTATTATGGCACCGGGGAGCTGTTTTTT
cdr3_aa: CAIGTGEYYGTGELFF

cdr3_length: 15
clone_size: many
d_call: TRBD2
j_call: TRBJ2-3
v_call: TRBV5-1
cdr3_nt: TGCGCCAGCAGCAAGCTAGCGGGAGGGCCCGATACGCAGTATTTT
cdr3_aa: CASSKLAGGPDTQYF

cdr3_length: 19
clone_size: few
d_call: TRBD1
j_call: TRBJ1-1
v_call: TRBV4-1
cdr3_nt: TGCGCCAGCAGCCAAGTAGAGGGACAGGGAGTAGGATTGGACACTGAAGCTTTCTTT
cdr3_aa: CASSQVEGQGVGLDTEAFF

cdr3_length: 17
clone_size: .
d_call: TRBD2
j_call: TRBJ2-7
v_call: TRBV12-3/TRBV12-4
cdr3_nt: TGTGCCAGCAGTTACCAGGCCGGGACTAGCGGGGTCTGGGAGCAGTACTTC
cdr3_aa: CASSYQAGTSGVWEQYF

cdr3_length: 19
clone_size: once
d_call: .
j_call: TRBJ2-3
v_call: TRBV20-1
cdr3_nt: TGCAGTGCTAGATTACCTCCGGGGGCCGGGAAGGGTTGGGCAGATACGCAGTATTTT
cdr3_aa: CSARLPPGAGKGWADTQYF

cdr3_length: 15
clone_size: many
d_call: .
j_call: TRBJ2-3
v_call: TRBV12-3/TRBV12-4
cdr3_nt: TGTGCCAGCAGCTTATCGAGCGGAAGCACAGATACGCAGTATTTT
cdr3_aa: CASSLSSGSTDTQYF

cdr3_length: 14
clone_size: many
d_call: TRBD1
j_call: TRBJ2-1
v_call: TRBV6-1
cdr3_nt: TGTGCCACCGACCCTCTACAGGGGAACAATGAGCAGTTCTTC
cdr3_aa: CATDPLQGNNEQFF

cdr3_length: 16
clone_size: few
d_call: .
j_call: TRBJ2-3
v_call: TRBV20-1
cdr3_nt: TGCAGTGCTAGAGGAGGTAGCGGCCACCTCACAGATACGCAGTATTTT
cdr3_aa: CSARGGSGHLTDTQYF

cdr3_length: 15
clone_size: few
d_call: .
j_call: TRBJ2-1
v_call: TRBV6-2/TRBV6-3
cdr3_nt: TGTGCCAGCAGTTACGCGGGAAACTCCTACAATGAGCAGTTCTTC
cdr3_aa: CASSYAGNSYNEQFF

cdr3_length: 16
clone_size: .
d_call: TRBD2
j_call: TRBJ2-1
v_call: TRBV3-1
cdr3_nt: TGTGCCAGCAGCCGCCTCCTAGCGGGAGTAGACAATGAGCAGTTCTTC
cdr3_aa: CASSRLLAGVDNEQFF

cdr3_length: 15
clone_size: many
d_call: TRBD1
j_call: TRBJ1-5
v_call: TRBV28
cdr3_nt: TGTGCCAGCAGTTTTACAGGGGAACCAAATCAGCCCCAGCATTTT
cdr3_aa: CASSFTGEPNQPQHF

cdr3_length: 16
clone_size: few
d_call: .
j_call: TRBJ2-3
v_call: TRBV7-9
cdr3_nt: TGTGCCAGCAGCGCTAGGGTCCTACGGAGCACAGATACGCAGTATTTT
cdr3_aa: CASSARVLRSTDTQYF

cdr3_length: 11
clone_size: many
d_call: .
j_call: TRBJ1-4
v_call: TRBV28
cdr3_nt: TGTGCCAGCAGCTTGAGCGAAAAACTGTTTTTT
cdr3_aa: CASSLSEKLFF

cdr3_length: 20
clone_size: many
d_call: TRBD1
j_call: TRBJ2-7
v_call: TRBV28
cdr3_nt: TGTGCCAGCACGAGTCCTTATAGACAGGGGCCCTTTTCCGGAGCTTACGAGCAGTACTTC
cdr3_aa: CASTSPYRQGPFSGAYEQYF

cdr3_length: 15
clone_size: few
d_call: .
j_call: TRBJ1-2
v_call: TRBV2
cdr3_nt: TGTGCCAGCAGTGAGTTCGTGGGGGATTATTATGGCTACACCTTC
cdr3_aa: CASSEFVGDYYGYTF

cdr3_length: 13
clone_size: many
d_call: .
j_call: TRBJ2-7
v_call: TRBV28
cdr3_nt: TGTGCCAGCAGTTTGGAGGGTCGGTCCGAGCAGTACTTC
cdr3_aa: CASSLEGRSEQYF

cdr3_length: 12
clone_size: few
d_call: .
j_call: TRBJ2-7
v_call: TRBV27
cdr3_nt: TGTGCCAGCCAAGGATCCGCCTACGAGCAGTACTTC
cdr3_aa: CASQGSAYEQYF

cdr3_length: 16
clone_size: .
d_call: TRBD2
j_call: TRBJ2-2
v_call: TRBV20-1
cdr3_nt: TGCAGTGCTAGAGATCGGTTAGCGGGATACACCGGGGAGCTGTTTTTT
cdr3_aa: CSARDRLAGYTGELFF

cdr3_length: 15
clone_size: .
d_call: TRBD2
j_call: TRBJ2-1
v_call: TRBV12-3/TRBV12-4
cdr3_nt: TGTGCCAGCAGCATCCTGGCGGGAGGAAACAATGAGCAGTTCTTC
cdr3_aa: CASSILAGGNNEQFF

cdr3_length: 15
clone_size: many
d_call: TRBD1
j_call: TRBJ1-4
v_call: TRBV5-6
cdr3_nt: TGTGCCAGCAGCTGGACAGGAGAGGCTAATGAAAAACTGTTTTTT
cdr3_aa: CASSWTGEANEKLFF